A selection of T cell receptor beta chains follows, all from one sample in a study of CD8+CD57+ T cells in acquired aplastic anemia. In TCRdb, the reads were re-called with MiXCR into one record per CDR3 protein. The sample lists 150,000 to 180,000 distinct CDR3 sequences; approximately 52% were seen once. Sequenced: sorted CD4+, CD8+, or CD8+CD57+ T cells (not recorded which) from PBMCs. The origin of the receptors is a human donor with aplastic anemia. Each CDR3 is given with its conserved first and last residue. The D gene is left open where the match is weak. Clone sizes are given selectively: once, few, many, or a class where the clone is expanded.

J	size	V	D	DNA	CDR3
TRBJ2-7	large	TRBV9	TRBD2	TGTGCCAGCAGCACAGGGACTAGCGGGAGCTACGAGCAGTACTTC	CASSTGTSGSYEQYF
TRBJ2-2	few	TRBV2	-	TGTGCCAGCGGGATGCAGGGGACCGGGGAGCTGTTTTTT	CASGMQGTGELFF
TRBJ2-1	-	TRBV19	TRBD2	TGTGCCAGTAGTATGGTAGCGGGAGACAATGAGCAGTTCTTC	CASSMVAGDNEQFF
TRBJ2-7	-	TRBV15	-	TGTGCCACCAGCAGAGATAGAGGGGAACTCTACGTGCAGTACTTC	CATSRDRGELYVQYF
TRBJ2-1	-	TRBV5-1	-	TGCGCCAGCAGCTTGATGGGACACCCTTACAATGAGCAGTTCTTC	CASSLMGHPYNEQFF
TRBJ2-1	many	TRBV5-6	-	TGTGCCAGCAGCTTGGCAGGGGCTGAGGGGGATGAGCAGTTCTTC	CASSLAGAEGDEQFF
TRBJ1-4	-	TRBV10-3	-	TGTGCCATCAGTGAGCCAGGGCGGTTGAATGAAAAACTGTTTTTT	CAISEPGRLNEKLFF
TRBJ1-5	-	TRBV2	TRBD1	TGTGCCAGCAGTGATGGTTGGACAGGGGTTCAGCCCCAGCATTTT	CASSDGWTGVQPQHF
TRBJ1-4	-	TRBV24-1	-	TGTGCCACCAGTGCAGGGGAAAAACTGTTTTTT	CATSAGEKLFF
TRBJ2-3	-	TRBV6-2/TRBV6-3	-	TGTGCCAGCAGTTACTCTGGGGGGCGTCTTCACACAGATACGCAGTATTTT	CASSYSGGRLHTDTQYF
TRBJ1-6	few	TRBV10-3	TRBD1	TGTGCCATCATGGGACAGACCTATAATTCACCCCTCCACTTT	CAIMGQTYNSPLHF
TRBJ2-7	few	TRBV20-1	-	TGCAGTGCTTTAGGGGTCTTGAGGGAGCAGTACTTC	CSALGVLREQYF
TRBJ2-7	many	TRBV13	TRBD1	TGTGCCAGCAGCTTAGGACAGGGGGCTTTCTACGAGCAGTACTTC	CASSLGQGAFYEQYF
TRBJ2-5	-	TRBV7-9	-	TGTGCCAGCAGGGAGGGGCAGGAGACCCAGTACTTC	CASREGQETQYF
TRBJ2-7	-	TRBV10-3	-	TGTGCCATCAGTGCACGGGGGCCAACCTACGAGCAGTACTTC	CAISARGPTYEQYF
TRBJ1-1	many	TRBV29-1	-	TGCAGCGTTGTTATTACGGGGAACACTGAAGCTTTCTTT	CSVVITGNTEAFF
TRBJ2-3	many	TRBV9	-	TGTGCCAGCAGCGAGGCGGCGAATACGCAGTATTTT	CASSEAANTQYF
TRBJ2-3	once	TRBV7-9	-	TGTGCCAGCAAGCCCTTTCTCACGCAGTATTTT	CASKPFLTQYF
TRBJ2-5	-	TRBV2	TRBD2	TGTGCCAGCAGTGAACGGGGGGGACCAGAGACCCAGTACTTC	CASSERGGPETQYF
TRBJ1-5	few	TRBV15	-	TGTGCCACCAGCAGAGGGCCCTATAGCAATCAGCCCCAGCATTTT	CATSRGPYSNQPQHF
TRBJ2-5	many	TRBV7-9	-	TGTGCCAGCAGCGACACCGGGGCCCGAAGCGGAGAGACCCAGTACTTC	CASSDTGARSGETQYF
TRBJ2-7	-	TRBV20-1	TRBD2	TGCAGTGCTAGTCGTCTAGCGGGAGTCTACGAGCAGTACTTC	CSASRLAGVYEQYF
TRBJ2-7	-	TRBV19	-	TGTGCCAGTAGTATAGGCCACGAGCAGTACTTC	CASSIGHEQYF
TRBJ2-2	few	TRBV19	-	TGTGCCAGTAGTATAAAGGAGCGTTACACCGGGGAGCTGTTTTTT	CASSIKERYTGELFF
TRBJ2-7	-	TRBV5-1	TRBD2	TGCGCCAGCAGCTCGACTAGCGGGGGATCACCCTACGAGCAGTACTTC	CASSSTSGGSPYEQYF
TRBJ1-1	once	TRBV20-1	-	TGCAGTGCTAGAGTGAACAGAGGGAACACTGAAGCTTTCTTT	CSARVNRGNTEAFF
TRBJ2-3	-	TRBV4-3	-	TGCGCCAGCAGCCAAGTAGCAGGGGAAGGAGCAGATACGCAGTATTTT	CASSQVAGEGADTQYF
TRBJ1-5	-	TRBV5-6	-	TGTGCCAGCAGCTTGAGAGGGGCCTGGAATCAGCCCCAGCATTTT	CASSLRGAWNQPQHF
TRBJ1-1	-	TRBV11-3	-	TGTGCCAGCAGCCCCCAGGGTGTAGGAAACACTGAAGCTTTCTTT	CASSPQGVGNTEAFF
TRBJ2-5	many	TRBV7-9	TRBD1	TGTGCCAGCAGTACCGACAGGGACCAAGAGACCCAGTACTTC	CASSTDRDQETQYF
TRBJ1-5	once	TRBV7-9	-	TGTGCCAGCAGCTTGCAGGCCTCTGTTCAGCCCCAGCATTTT	CASSLQASVQPQHF
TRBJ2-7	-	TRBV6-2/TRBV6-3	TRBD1	TGTGCCAGCAATGACAGGGCGCGGGACGAGCAGTACTTC	CASNDRARDEQYF
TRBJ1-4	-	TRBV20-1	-	TGCAGTGCTAGTCCCCGCCTGGGGGTTAATGAAAAACTGTTTTTT	CSASPRLGVNEKLFF
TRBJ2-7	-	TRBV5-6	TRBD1	TGTGCCAGCAGTTATACCTACACAGGGGGAGGCGAGCAGTACTTC	CASSYTYTGGGEQYF
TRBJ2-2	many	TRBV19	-	TGTGCCTCAAAGGGGTGGGAGCTGTTTTTT	CASKGWELFF
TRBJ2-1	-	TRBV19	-	TGTGCCACCCAGTCGGGGGTCGGTATCCATGAGCAGTTCTTC	CATQSGVGIHEQFF
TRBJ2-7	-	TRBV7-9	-	TGTGCCAGCAGCGGACCAGGGGTAGGCTACGAGCAGTACTTC	CASSGPGVGYEQYF
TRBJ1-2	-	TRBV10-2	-	TGCGCCAGCAGTGAGGTCGACATCCACTATGGCTACACCTTC	CASSEVDIHYGYTF
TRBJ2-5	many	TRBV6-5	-	TGTGCCAGCAGTAGCCAAAGATTCGAGAAAGAGACCCAGTACTTC	CASSSQRFEKETQYF
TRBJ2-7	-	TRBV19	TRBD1	TGTGCCAGTAGTGTTCGGGACAGATCTATCTACGAGCAGTACTTC	CASSVRDRSIYEQYF
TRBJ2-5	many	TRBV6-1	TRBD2	TGTGCCAGCTGGCCGGGGACTAGCGGCCTCCAAGAGACCCAGTACTTC	CASWPGTSGLQETQYF
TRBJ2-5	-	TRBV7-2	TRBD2	TGTGCCAGCAGCTTAGCGTCACCGCTAGCGGGAAGGGAGACCCAGTACTTC	CASSLASPLAGRETQYF
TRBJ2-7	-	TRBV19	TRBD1	TGTGCCAGTAGTATAGGCGACAGGGGCGTCTACGAGCAGTACTTC	CASSIGDRGVYEQYF
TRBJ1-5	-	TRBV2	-	TGTGCCAGCAGTGAAGCGCAGGCCAATCAGCCCCAGCATTTT	CASSEAQANQPQHF
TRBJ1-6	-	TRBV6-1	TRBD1	TGTGCCAGCAGTGCTGCCCGGGACAGGGGGCTAGGTTCACCCCTCCACTTT	CASSAARDRGLGSPLHF
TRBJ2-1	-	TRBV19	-	TGTGCCAGTCAGTCAACCCTGTTTCATGAGCAGTTCTTC	CASQSTLFHEQFF
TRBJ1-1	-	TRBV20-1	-	TGCAGTGCTAGAGTGGGACTGTGGGCTTTCTTT	CSARVGLWAFF
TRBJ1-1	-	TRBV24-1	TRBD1	TGTGCCACCAGGAGGGGACAGGGCGAAGCTTTCTTT	CATRRGQGEAFF
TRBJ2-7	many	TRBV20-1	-	TGCAGTGCTAGAATCGGCTCCTACGAGCAGTACTTC	CSARIGSYEQYF
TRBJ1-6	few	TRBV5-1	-	TGCGCCAGCAGTGTCGGGGGGCGAGTAGGTTCACCCCTCCACTTT	CASSVGGRVGSPLHF
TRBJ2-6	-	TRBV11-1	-	TGTGCCAGCGGCCGACTCACTAGCTCTGGGGCCAACGTCCTGACTTTC	CASGRLTSSGANVLTF
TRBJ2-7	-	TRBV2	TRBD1	TGTGCCAGCATACAAGACAGGGGTAACGAGCAGTACTTC	CASIQDRGNEQYF
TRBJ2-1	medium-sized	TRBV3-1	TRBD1	TGTGCCAGCAGCCAATCAGATGGGACAGGGGGCCGGAATGAGCAGTTCTTC	CASSQSDGTGGRNEQFF
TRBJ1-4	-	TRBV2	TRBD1	TGTGCCAGCGGTATTCGCGACAGGGCGCAAAAACTGTTTTTT	CASGIRDRAQKLFF
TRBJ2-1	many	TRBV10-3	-	TGTGCCATCAGTGAGTGGGGGAAGAACTACAATGAGCAGTTCTTC	CAISEWGKNYNEQFF
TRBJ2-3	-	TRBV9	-	TGTGCCAGCAGCAGGGCGTATTTT	CASSRAYF
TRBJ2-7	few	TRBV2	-	TGTGCCAGCAGACACTACGAGCAGTACTTC	CASRHYEQYF
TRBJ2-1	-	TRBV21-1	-	TGTGCCAGCACCAGTACGGCCTCCCGCGGGAGGGAACCATACAATGAGCAGTTCTTC	CASTSTASRGREPYNEQFF
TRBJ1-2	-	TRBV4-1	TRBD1	TGCGCCAGCAGCCAAGCGCAACCGGGACAGAACTATGGCTACACCTTC	CASSQAQPGQNYGYTF
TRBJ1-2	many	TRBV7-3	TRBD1	TGTGCCAGCAGACTTACGGGACAGGGGTTGGATGGCTACACCTTC	CASRLTGQGLDGYTF